The 24 T cell receptor beta chains presented below share a single source sample, sequenced in a study of blood T cell repertoires in COVID-19. The protocol was immunoSEQ multiplex PCR, while the TCRdb copy is restricted to in-frame clones and leaves out a portion. The table records tens of thousands of clones, about four fifths of them present only once. The sample was peripheral blood. The receptor source for this set is a woman aged 80 or older with COVID-19, enrolled during active disease.

This rearrangement joins TRBV19 to TRBJ2-1; D possibly corresponds to TRBD1 (6 bases). The V and J ends lost 10 bases and 0 bases respectively, with 19 bases between them. The CDR3 is 16 amino acids. Germline-derived CDR1 and CDR2 are LNHDA and SQIVND (reference sequence). The CDR3 DNA reads as TGTGCCACCTGGGACCCGGGACAAAGCTCCTACAATGAGCAGTTCTTC. Protein sequence: CATWDPGQSSYNEQFF.

The chain combines TRBV11-2 with TRBJ2-1, with TRBD2 matching 7 bases. The CDR3 is 16 residues long. Germline V gives CDR1 SGHAT, CDR2 FQNNGV. Trimming took 3 bases from V and 4 from J; bases not matched to a gene: 9. The CDR3 is CASSFSGGGRYNEQFF. The CDR3 DNA follows: TGTGCCAGCAGCTTTTCTGGCGGGGGTAGGTACAATGAGCAGTTCTTC.

The chain links TRBV18 to TRBJ1-2, with 12 bases aligning to TRBD1. This CDR3 is built from 13 residues. J was trimmed by 8 bases and V by 3 bases; bases with no gene match: 1. Germline lookup yields CDR1 KGHSH and CDR2 LQKENI. The CDR3 region is CASSPGTGGGYTF. In DNA form, the CDR3 reads TGTGCCAGCTCACCCGGGACAGGGGGCGGCTACACCTTC.

This chain links TRBV6-5 with TRBJ1-2; no clear D. The CDR3 runs to 14 residues. Trimming removed 8 bases from V and 0 bases from J, with 13 bases in between. CDR1 is MNHEY, CDR2 SVGAGI, per germline. CDR3 loop: CASGASQANYGYTF. The CDR3, as DNA: TGTGCCAGCGGAGCGTCCCAAGCTAACTATGGCTACACCTTC.

The chain uses TRBV30 and TRBJ1-5, with 11 nucleotides matching TRBD1. V lost 0 bases, J lost 3 bases, and 10 bases stayed unmatched. CDR1 is GTSNPN and CDR2 is SVGIG in the germline V gene (reference sequence). The CDR3 consists of 18 residues. The CDR3 sequence is CAWSVQGQGVGFNQPQHF. CDR3 bases: TGTGCCTGGAGTGTACAGGGACAGGGGGTCGGCTTCAATCAGCCCCAGCATTTT.

This clone was counted a few times. The chain uses TRBV4-1 and TRBJ2-1; a possible D gene is TRBD2 (6 bases). Germline lookup yields CDR1 MGHRA and CDR2 YSYEKL. The V end lost 3 bases, the J end lost 7 bases, and 16 bases lay between the germline ends. CDR3 length: 15 residues. CDR3 coding DNA: TGCGCCAGCAGCCAGGGTCGGGACTTAGAGAATGAGCAGTTCTTC. Translating gives CASSQGRDLENEQFF.

The CDR3 bases are TGTGCCAGCAGCTTAGGGACTAGCGCTTACAATGAGCAGTTCTTC. Amino acid sequence: CASSLGTSAYNEQFF. V gene TRBV7-3 combines with J gene TRBJ2-1, with 10 nucleotides matching TRBD2. This CDR3 is 15 amino acids long. Trimming took 2 bases from V and 4 from J; bases not matched to a gene: 2. Germline V CDR1 and CDR2: SGHTA, FQGTGA.

V and J are TRBV7-2 and TRBJ1-5; 8 bases match TRBD1. Germline trimming cut 5 bases from V and 2 bases from J; bases unmatched to any gene: 8. The CDR3 extends over 16 amino acids. The V gene's germline CDR1 is SGHTA and CDR2 FQGNSA. The CDR3 DNA reads as TGTGCCAGCAGCGAGGTACAGGGGGGGGGCAATCAGCCCCAGCATTTT. Translating gives CASSEVQGGGNQPQHF.

The chain carries TRBV9 and TRBJ2-7, with 11 bases that match TRBD2. This CDR3 is 16 amino acids long. Germline V gene lookup returns CDR1 SGDLS and CDR2 YYNGEE. V lost 0 bases and J lost 4; bases outside the gene matches: 6. CDR3 sequence: CASSVGGTSGVYEQYF. Written as DNA, the CDR3 is TGTGCCAGCAGCGTAGGTGGGACTAGCGGCGTGTACGAGCAGTACTTC.

The gene calls are TRBV7-9 and TRBJ2-5, with 15 bases matching TRBD2. Germline CDR1 and CDR2: SEHNR and FQNEAQ (reference sequence). This CDR3 spans 17 amino acids. Trimming cost V 5 bases and J 5 bases; bases outside gene matches: 9. The CDR3 here is CASSPRTSGRAKETQYF. CDR3 bases: TGTGCCAGCAGCCCACGGACTAGCGGGAGGGCTAAGGAGACCCAGTACTTC.

This chain links TRBV27 with TRBJ1-4, with a tentative D call TRBD1 (6 bases). Trimming took off 7 bases at V and 3 bases at J, with 12 bases between the two ends. Germline V CDR1 and CDR2: MNHEY, SMNVEV (reference sequence). This CDR3 has 14 residues. The CDR3: CASTHRDPNEKLFF. The CDR3 coding sequence is TGTGCCAGCACCCACAGGGATCCTAATGAAAAACTGTTTTTT.

V gene TRBV19 combines with J gene TRBJ2-1, with 8 bases matching TRBD2. CDR3 length: 14 amino acids. The junction had 11 bases not matched to a gene; V was cut back by 4 bases and J by 12 bases. The germline V gene encodes CDR1 LNHDA and CDR2 SQIVND (reference sequence). The CDR3, as DNA: TGTGCCAGTAGTAGGACTAGCTCAGCTTTCGTGCAGTTCTTC. It translates to CASSRTSSAFVQFF.

The chain joins TRBV7-9 to TRBJ2-3; 11 bases fit TRBD2. J lost 5 bases, V lost 5 bases, and 9 bases had no gene match. Germline V gene data show CDR1 as SEHNR and CDR2 as FQNEAQ (reference sequence). The CDR3 covers 16 residues. This chain's CDR3 is CASSPVIGLAGDTQYF. The CDR3 bases are TGTGCCAGCAGCCCGGTTATAGGACTAGCGGGAGATACGCAGTATTTT.

This chain joins TRBV2 and TRBJ1-3; D is unresolved. Per the germline V gene, CDR1 is SNHLY and CDR2 is FYNNEI. V dropped 1 base and J dropped 0 bases, with 10 bases sitting between them. CDR3 length equals 16 residues. The DNA of the CDR3 is TGTGCCAGCAGTGAAGGGCTCCAGTACTCTGGAAACACCATATATTTT. Translation: CASSEGLQYSGNTIYF.

This clone was detected only once. The CDR3 loop reads CATSDFGWTGGDEQFF. CDR3 DNA: TGTGCCACCAGTGATTTTGGTTGGACAGGGGGCGATGAGCAGTTCTTC. The chain links TRBV24-1 to TRBJ2-1; 11 nucleotides align to TRBD1. The J segment lost 8 bases and the V segment lost 1 base, leaving 6 bases of the junction unmatched. The CDR3 is made up of 16 amino acids. CDR1 KGHDR and CDR2 SFDVKD come from the germline V gene.

J is TRBJ2-5 and V is TRBV5-1, with TRBD1 as a possible D gene (6 bases). Germline CDR1 SGHRS, CDR2 YFSETQ. This CDR3 is built from 15 residues. The V end was cut by 4 bases, the J end by 5 bases, with 18 bases between. The CDR3, as DNA: TGCGCCAGCAGCGCCCCTACAGGGATCGGGGAGACCCAGTACTTC. This sequence encodes CASSAPTGIGETQYF.

The chain employs TRBV5-5 and TRBJ1-2, with D possibly TRBD1 on 5 matching bases. The germline CDR1 and CDR2 sequences are SGHKS and YYEKEE (reference sequence). This CDR3 contains 14 residues. V lost 4 bases, J lost 3 bases, and 13 bases lay in between. This CDR3 is CASSPLGVDYGYTF. CDR3 bases: TGTGCCAGCAGCCCGTTAGGGGTGGACTATGGCTACACCTTC.

This clone came up a few times. The chain is built from TRBV19 and TRBJ2-2; the D is unclear. Germline V gene lookup returns CDR1 LNHDA and CDR2 SQIVND (reference sequence). Trimming took 4 bases from V and 2 from J, leaving 5 bases between them. This CDR3 region has 13 residues. In DNA, the CDR3 is TGTGCCAGTAGTAATCCAAACACCGGGGAGCTGTTTTTT. This gives the protein CASSNPNTGELFF.

This clone showed up just a few times. The J gene is TRBJ1-3, the V gene TRBV6-5; 8 bases map to TRBD1. This CDR3 contains 14 residues. V lost 10 bases to trimming and J lost 8 bases; unmatched junction nucleotides: 13. The germline gives CDR1 MNHEY, CDR2 SVGAGI. CDR3 sequence: CATLRQGHSDTIYF. The CDR3 nucleotides read TGTGCCACCTTACGACAGGGGCATAGTGACACCATATATTTT.

The sample holds one count of this clone. Because the CDR3's place on the DNA is in doubt, the DNA is left out and the CDR3 is given as listed by TCRdb. The rearrangement uses TRBV28 and TRBJ2-1; the D call in the table, TRBD2, was not verified against the DNA. From its first to its last residue, the CDR3 has 13 amino acids. The germline V gene encodes CDR1 MDHEN and CDR2 SYDVKM. The CDR3 sequence is CASSTSGRNEQFF.

There are a few counts of this clone. The chain uses TRBV6-2 or TRBV6-3 and TRBJ1-1; TRBD1 is a possible D gene (5 bases). In germline, CDR1 is MNHEY, CDR2 SVGEGT. The ends were cut back, 4 bases at V and 3 bases at J, with 12 bases in the middle. The CDR3 spans 14 residues. The CDR3 loop is CASSFPPRDTEAFF. The CDR3 coding sequence is TGTGCCAGCAGTTTCCCTCCCAGGGACACTGAAGCTTTCTTT.

The chain uses TRBV27 and TRBJ2-5; maybe TRBD2 (5 bases). The length of the CDR3 is 12 residues. With 9 bases removed from V and 5 bases from J, the gap between germline ends came to 13 bases. The germline CDR1 and CDR2 sequences are MNHEY and SMNVEV (reference sequence). The CDR3 sequence: CASQSSSETQYF. The CDR3 DNA follows: TGTGCCAGTCAGTCTAGCTCGGAGACCCAGTACTTC.

The genes are TRBV7-2 and TRBJ2-3; D remains ambiguous. This CDR3 is 13 amino acids long. The V and J ends lost 4 bases and 0 bases respectively, with 5 bases between them. Germline loops: CDR1 SGHTA, CDR2 FQGNSA. The CDR3 coding sequence is TGTGCCAGCAGCTGGAGAAGCACAGATACGCAGTATTTT. This encodes CASSWRSTDTQYF.

The chain employs TRBV19 and TRBJ1-4; D is possibly TRBD1 (6 bases). Trimming stripped 8 bases from V and 8 bases from J, with 9 bases between. This CDR3 has 11 amino acids. CDR1 and CDR2 from the germline V gene are LNHDA and SQIVND (reference sequence). The CDR3 DNA sequence: TGTGCCAGTGTACAGGGAGAAAAACTGTTTTTT. Its translation: CASVQGEKLFF.